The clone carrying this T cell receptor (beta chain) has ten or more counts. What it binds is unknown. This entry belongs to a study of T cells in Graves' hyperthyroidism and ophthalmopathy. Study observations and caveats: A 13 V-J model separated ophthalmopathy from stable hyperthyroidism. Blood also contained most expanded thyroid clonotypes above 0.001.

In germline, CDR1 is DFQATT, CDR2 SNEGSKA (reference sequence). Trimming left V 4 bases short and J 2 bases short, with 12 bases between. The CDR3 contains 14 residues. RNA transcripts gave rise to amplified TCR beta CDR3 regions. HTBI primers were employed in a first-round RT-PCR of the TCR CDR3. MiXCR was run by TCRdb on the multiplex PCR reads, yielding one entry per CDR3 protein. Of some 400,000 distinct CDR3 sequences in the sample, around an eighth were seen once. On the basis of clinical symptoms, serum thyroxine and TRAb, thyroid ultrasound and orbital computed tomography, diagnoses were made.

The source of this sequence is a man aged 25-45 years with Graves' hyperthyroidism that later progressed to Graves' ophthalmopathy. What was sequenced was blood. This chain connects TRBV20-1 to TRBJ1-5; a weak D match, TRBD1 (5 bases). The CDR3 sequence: CSAIGAIGNQPQHF. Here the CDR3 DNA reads TGCAGTGCTATTGGGGCGATCGGCAATCAGCCCCAGCATTTT.